The rows below give T cell receptor beta chains drawn from one sample of a study of blood T cells in healthy people across ages. TCRdb fed the 5' RACE reads into MiXCR, producing one record per CDR3 protein. This sample has a few hundred thousand distinct CDR3 sequences, with approximately 51% found just once. Sequences were obtained from blood. Every receptor here comes from a man in his 60s in good health. The CDR3 runs from the conserved cysteine through the conserved F or W. The D gene is left open where the match is weak. For some rows the clone size is stated as once, few or many, or as a class when expanded; others skip it.

j_call	clone_size	v_call	d_call	cdr3_nt	cdr3_aa
TRBJ2-3	NA	TRBV6-5	NA	TGTGCCAGCAGCCAAGGTTGGGGGTCCCGCACAGATACGCAGTATTTT	CASSQGWGSRTDTQYF
TRBJ2-7	NA	TRBV5-1	NA	TGCGCCAGCAGCAAGGGAGCCCCCTACGAGCAGTACTTC	CASSKGAPYEQYF
TRBJ1-2	NA	TRBV9	NA	TGTGCCAGCAGCGTAGACGCCCCAAGGGGAGGGGGCTACACCTTC	CASSVDAPRGGGYTF
TRBJ1-4	NA	TRBV4-2	NA	TGTGCCAGCAGCCCGGGGGGGGGGCCTAATGAAAGACTGTTTTTT	CASSPGGGPNERLFF
TRBJ1-1	NA	TRBV5-4	NA	TGTGCCAGCAGCTTGGCCGGGCGGGACACCCTGCCTGGGGCTTTCTTT	CASSLAGRDTLPGAFF
TRBJ2-7	NA	TRBV5-5	TRBD2	TGTGCCAGCAGCTGGACTGCGGGAGATGTATACGAGCAGTACTTC	CASSWTAGDVYEQYF
TRBJ2-1	NA	TRBV2	TRBD1	TGTGCCAGCAGAACCGGGACAGGGGCGGTTGAGCAGTTCTTC	CASRTGTGAVEQFF
TRBJ2-3	NA	TRBV27	NA	TGTGCCAGCAGACTCCGACAGGCCCTGCGGGCAGCTACACAGTATTTT	CASRLRQALRAATQYF
TRBJ2-1	NA	TRBV7-2	NA	TGTGCCAGCAGCTTCAGTAACACCCAGTTCTTC	CASSFSNTQFF
TRBJ1-1	NA	TRBV6-5	NA	TGTGCCAGCAGTATGGACAGTCTAACTGAAGCTTTCTTT	CASSMDSLTEAFF
TRBJ1-4	NA	TRBV16	NA	TGTGCCAGCAGCCCGCGTGGGGATTCTAATGAAAAACTGTTTTTT	CASSPRGDSNEKLFF
TRBJ1-1	NA	TRBV6-1	TRBD1	TGTGCCAGCACTCGGGCGGGACAGGGGGCGCGGGACACTGAAGCTTTCTTT	CASTRAGQGARDTEAFF
TRBJ2-7	few	TRBV6-2/TRBV6-3	NA	TGTGCCAGCAACAACAACCGGGCCGTATACGAGCAGTACTTC	CASNNNRAVYEQYF
TRBJ2-5	NA	TRBV27	TRBD2	TGTGCCAGCAGCTCCGCGGGAGAAGAGACCCAGTACTTC	CASSSAGEETQYF
TRBJ2-1	NA	TRBV12-3/TRBV12-4	NA	TGTGCCAGCAGTTTCGGGCAGGGGAGCAATGAGCAGTTCTTC	CASSFGQGSNEQFF
TRBJ1-6	NA	TRBV7-9	TRBD1	TGTGCCAGCAGCTCGAGGGGGACAGGTGAATATAATTCACCCCTCCACTTT	CASSSRGTGEYNSPLHF
TRBJ1-5	NA	TRBV6-6	NA	TGTGCCAGCAGTTACGTCCGGGGAGCGGATCAGCCCCAGCATTTT	CASSYVRGADQPQHF
TRBJ2-3	NA	TRBV29-1	TRBD2	TGCAGCGTTGAGCTAGCGGGAGATACGCAGTATTTT	CSVELAGDTQYF
TRBJ2-1	NA	TRBV6-5	NA	TGTGCCAGCAGTCCCGGGTCCTTAACCTACAATGAGCAGTTCTTC	CASSPGSLTYNEQFF
TRBJ2-1	NA	TRBV7-2	NA	TGTGCCAGCAGCCTCGGAACCTACAATGAGCAGTTCTTC	CASSLGTYNEQFF
TRBJ1-2	NA	TRBV6-5	TRBD1	TGTGCCAGCAACGACAGGGAGGGGAGCTACACCTTT	CASNDREGSYTF
TRBJ2-1	NA	TRBV2	NA	TGTGCCAGCAGTGAGGCGCGGGGCAGGAACAATGAGCAGTTCTTC	CASSEARGRNNEQFF
TRBJ1-2	NA	TRBV5-1	NA	TGCGCCAGCAGCTTGGAGGGGGATTCCTATGGCTACACCTTC	CASSLEGDSYGYTF
TRBJ2-5	NA	TRBV14	TRBD2	TGTGCCAGCAGCCAAGATTTACGGGCTAGCGGGAGACGAGAGACCCAGTACTTC	CASSQDLRASGRRETQYF
TRBJ1-6	NA	TRBV11-2	NA	TGTGCCAGCAGCCCAGGGGACATAGTTAATTCACCCCTCCACTTT	CASSPGDIVNSPLHF
TRBJ2-5	many	TRBV6-5	TRBD2	TGTGCCAGCAGAGGCGGGGGGGCCGGGGAGACCCAGTACTTC	CASRGGGAGETQYF
TRBJ1-4	NA	TRBV29-1	TRBD1	TGCAGCGGGACAGGCGCTAATGAAAAACTGTTTTTT	CSGTGANEKLFF
TRBJ2-3	NA	TRBV7-3	TRBD2	TGTGCCAGCAGCTTAATCGGGGGGGGCACAGATACGCAGTATTTT	CASSLIGGGTDTQYF
TRBJ1-2	NA	TRBV6-6	TRBD1	TGTGCCAGCAGTTACGGACAGGGGGCAGGTGGCTACACCTTC	CASSYGQGAGGYTF
TRBJ1-1	NA	TRBV21-1	NA	TGTGCCAGCAGCAAAGCTACCAACAGGGGGAAGGACACTGAAGCTTTCTTT	CASSKATNRGKDTEAFF
TRBJ2-1	NA	TRBV20-1	TRBD2	TGCAGTGCTACACTAGCGGGAATTAACAATGAGCAGTTCTTC	CSATLAGINNEQFF
TRBJ2-7	NA	TRBV18	NA	TGTGCCAGCTCACAAGAAATAATGAGCTCCTACGAGCAGTACTTC	CASSQEIMSSYEQYF
TRBJ1-4	NA	TRBV9	NA	TGTGCCAGCAGCCCTCGGGGCGGGACGACTAATGAAAAACTGTTTTTT	CASSPRGGTTNEKLFF
TRBJ2-1	NA	TRBV20-1	TRBD2	TGCAGTGCTAGAGATCGCTCAGGGACTAGCGGTTACAATGAGCAGTTCTTC	CSARDRSGTSGYNEQFF
TRBJ2-5	NA	TRBV7-9	NA	TGTGCCAGCCAAGGCCGGGGTAGCGCCTACAATGAGCAGTACTTC	CASQGRGSAYNEQYF
TRBJ2-3	few	TRBV7-9	TRBD2	TGTGCCAGCAGCATCGGGGGGGTGACAGATACGCAGTATTTT	CASSIGGVTDTQYF
TRBJ2-5	many	TRBV3-1	NA	TGTGCCAGCAGCCAAGTCCTGCAGCAGACCCAGTACTTC	CASSQVLQQTQYF
TRBJ2-7	NA	TRBV10-3	NA	TGTGCCATCAGTGAGGACTCCTACGAGCAGTACTTC	CAISEDSYEQYF
TRBJ2-3	many	TRBV29-1	TRBD2	TGCAGCTCCGAGGGCGGGAGGACAGATACGCAGTATTTT	CSSEGGRTDTQYF
TRBJ2-1	once	TRBV4-3	TRBD1	TGCGCCAGCGGTCGGGACAGGGGTTTAAATGAGCAGTTCTTC	CASGRDRGLNEQFF
TRBJ2-7	NA	TRBV4-3	TRBD1	TGCGCCAGCAGCCAAGATTATTTCCCAGGGGGCCCCTACGAGCAGTACTTC	CASSQDYFPGGPYEQYF